This T cell receptor (beta chain) was captured in a study of sequential checkpoint blockade in melanoma. Regarding treatment: randomized to nivolumab then ipilimumab (arm A) or the reverse (arm B). No patient had prior DNA-damaging chemotherapy. Generated by immunoSEQ multiplex PCR, the TCRdb table keeps only in-frame clones and is missing some. The sample records some 21,000 clones, approximately 81% being singletons. V was trimmed by 5 bases and J by 0 bases, leaving 16 bases between them. CDR1 and CDR2 from the germline V gene are MGHRA and YSYEKL. There are 16 residues in the CDR3. The specimen comprised CD8+ T cells sorted from blood (inferred from file names), sampled from a patient given nivolumab and ipilimumab in sequence. The chain is built from TRBV4-1 and TRBJ1-1; D is unclear. The sequence was obtained from a human donor with melanoma. The CDR3 bases are TGCGCCAGCAGCGTCGAGCTCGGAGTCATGAACACTGAAGCTTTCTTT. Residues: CASSVELGVMNTEAFF.